This TCR beta chain originates from a study of cytomegalovirus exposure and HLA in healthy donors. Study-wide points: In a later analysis, parvovirus B19, influenza, CMV and Epstein-Barr virus appeared linked to several top co-occurrence clusters. Overall, approximately 180 TCR beta chains were annotated as cytomegalovirus-associated.

To note about this clone: Antigen unknown.

V gave up 4 bases and J gave up 6 bases; unmatched junction bases: 8. Germline CDR1 and CDR2: SGHRS and YFSETQ. This CDR3 is 15 amino acids long. The study ran its PCR with 60 Vbeta and 13 Jbeta primers. The repertoire was sequenced with immunoSEQ multiplex PCR; TCRdb's copy has only in-frame clones and lacks some. Found here are 100,000 to 150,000 clones, under 85% of them singletons; the top ten hold 5.8%. Sequencing was performed on PBMCs. This receptor was obtained from a woman in her forties or fifties in good health and CMV-seropositive. This chain joins TRBV5-1 and TRBJ2-7; the match to TRBD1 covers 12 bases. The chain's CDR3 is CASSRPGQGAREQYF. The CDR3 DNA reads as TGCGCCAGCAGCCGACCGGGACAGGGGGCGCGCGAGCAGTACTTC.